The clone carrying this T cell receptor beta chain has only one observation. Its target is not known. The sample is drawn from a study of OX40 agonist ivuxolimab in advanced cancers. Overall study context: Partial responses were recorded for three patients, including one with hepatocellular carcinoma and two with cutaneous melanoma. Study conclusions and caveats: Partial responders at 0.1-3.0 mg/kg had among the lowest clonal expansion. The authors also found low normalized T-cell clonal expansion in some nonresponders.

Patients who had autoimmune disease history or got systemic immunosuppression were left out. With 4 bases clipped from V and 2 bases from J, the junction kept 11 bases outside the gene matches. The germline CDR1 and CDR2 sequences are SGHDT and YYEEEE. This CDR3 has 16 residues. Repertoires were generated with immunoSEQ multiplex PCR, while TCRdb's copy carries only in-frame clones and drops some. This sample carries more than 35,000 clones, 85% to 90% of them seen once, and the ten largest clones take 2.4%. The receptor comes from an adult with an advanced solid tumor such as melanoma, head and neck, liver or kidney cancer. V gene TRBV5-6 combines with J gene TRBJ2-5; 7 nucleotides line up with TRBD2. Here the sequenced sample was CD4+ or CD8+ T cells sorted from blood, taken in a trial of the OX40 agonist ivuxolimab. The CDR3 bases are TGTGCCAGCAGCATGCTGGGAGCTAGCGGACAAGAGACCCAGTACTTC. Translation: CASSMLGASGQETQYF.